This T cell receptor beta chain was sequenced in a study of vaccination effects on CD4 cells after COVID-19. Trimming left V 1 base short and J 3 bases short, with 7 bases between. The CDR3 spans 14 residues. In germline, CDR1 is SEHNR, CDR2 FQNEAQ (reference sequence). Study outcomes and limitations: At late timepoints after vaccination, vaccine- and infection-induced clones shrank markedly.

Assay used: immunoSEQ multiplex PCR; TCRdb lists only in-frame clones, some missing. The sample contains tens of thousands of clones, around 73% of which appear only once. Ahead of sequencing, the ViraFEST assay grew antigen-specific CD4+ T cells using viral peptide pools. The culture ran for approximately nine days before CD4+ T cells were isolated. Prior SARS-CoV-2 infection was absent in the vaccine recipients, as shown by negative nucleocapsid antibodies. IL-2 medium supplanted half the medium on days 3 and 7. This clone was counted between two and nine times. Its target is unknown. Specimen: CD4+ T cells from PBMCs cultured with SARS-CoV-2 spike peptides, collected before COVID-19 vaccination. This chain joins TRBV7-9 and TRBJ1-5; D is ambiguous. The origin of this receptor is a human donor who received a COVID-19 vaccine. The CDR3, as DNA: TGTGCCAGCAGCTTAGGGCGGGACAATCAGCCCCAGCATTTT. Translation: CASSLGRDNQPQHF.